The 19 T cell receptor beta chains below come from one sample, sequenced in a study of blood T cell repertoires in COVID-19. Here immunoSEQ multiplex PCR was the method, and the copy in TCRdb shows in-frame clones only, minus some. The sample records about 96,000 clones, approximately 84% being singletons. The sample taken for sequencing was peripheral blood. Receptors originate from a woman aged 60-75 years with acute or convalescent COVID-19.

This chain connects TRBV10-3 to TRBJ2-3; tentative D call: TRBD2 (6 bases). Germline V CDR1 and CDR2: ENHRY, SYGVKD. V lost 8 bases and J lost 0, with 15 bases in between. The CDR3 extends over 15 amino acids. The CDR3 coding sequence is TGTGCCATCGTCGGGATCGGGACTAGCACAGATACGCAGTATTTT. It encodes CAIVGIGTSTDTQYF.

The chain employs TRBV9 and TRBJ2-3; 8 positions match TRBD1. The CDR3 consists of 16 residues. CDR1 is SGDLS and CDR2 is YYNGEE in the germline V gene. The V gene end was trimmed by 0 bases and the J gene end by 1 base; junction bases not matched to a gene: 4. CDR3 sequence: CASSVGAGGRTDTQYF. CDR3 coding DNA: TGTGCCAGCAGCGTAGGGGCAGGGGGCCGCACAGATACGCAGTATTTT.

The chain carries TRBV12-3 or TRBV12-4 and TRBJ1-5; 9 bases fit TRBD1. This CDR3 has 13 amino acids. Trimming took 6 bases from V and 9 from J; bases not matched to a gene: 6. For the CDR3, the DNA is TGTGCCAGCAGGTGGACAGGGGTCGGGCCCCAGCATTTT. This codes for CASRWTGVGPQHF.

The V gene is TRBV19, the J gene TRBJ2-7; D possibly corresponds to TRBD2 (5 bases). This CDR3 is built from 13 residues. The V end was cut by 3 bases, the J end by 2 bases, with 8 bases between. Germline-derived CDR1 and CDR2 are LNHDA and SQIVND (reference sequence). The CDR3 loop is CASSIRETYEQYF. As DNA, the CDR3 is TGTGCCAGTAGTATCCGGGAAACCTACGAGCAGTACTTC.

V is TRBV7-2 and J is TRBJ1-2; no reliable D call. The CDR3 has 14 residues. Per the germline V gene, CDR1 is SGHTA and CDR2 is FQGNSA. Trimming shortened V by 4 bases and J by 2 bases, and 11 bases separated the two germline ends. The CDR3 sequence: CASSSPPGNYGYTF. The CDR3 region has the DNA TGTGCCAGCAGCTCCCCACCGGGGAACTATGGCTACACCTTC. The whole variable domain, filled in from reference TRBV7-2 and TRBJ1-2, reads GAGVSQSPSNKVTEKGKDVELRCDPISGHTALYWYRQSLGQGLEFLIYFQGNSAPDKSGLPSDRFSAERTGGSVSTLTIQRTQQEDSAVYLCASSSPPGNYGYTFGSGTRLTVV.

As DNA, the CDR3 is TGCGCCAGCAGCCGACTAGCGGGGCGCACAGATACGCAGTATTTT. This translates into CASSRLAGRTDTQYF. The chain joins TRBV4-3 to TRBJ2-3; 11 bases match TRBD2. With V trimmed by 4 bases and J by 1 base, 1 base remained unmatched. This CDR3 has 15 amino acids. Germline V gene data show CDR1 as LGHNA and CDR2 as YSLEER.

The chain joins TRBV6-5 to TRBJ1-1; a weak D match, TRBD1 (5 bases). The germline CDR1 and CDR2 sequences are MNHEY and SVGAGI. The V gene lost 4 bases and the J gene lost 5 bases, with 11 bases spanning the gap. The CDR3 is 13 residues long. CDR3 region: CASSSLRGTEAFF. CDR3 DNA: TGTGCCAGCAGTTCACTGCGGGGGACTGAAGCTTTCTTT.

V usage is TRBV6-2 or TRBV6-3 and J usage is TRBJ2-7, with D possibly TRBD2 on 6 matching bases. The CDR3 has 12 residues. CDR1 and CDR2 (germline): MNHEY, SVGEGT. Trimming pared 5 bases from V and 5 bases from J, leaving 10 bases between. The CDR3 DNA is TGTGCCAGCAGTAGAGGAGGGGACGAGCAGTACTTC. Translated, it gives CASSRGGDEQYF.

The rearrangement joins TRBV5-1 to TRBJ2-7, with 12 bases matching TRBD2. Germline V gives CDR1 SGHRS, CDR2 YFSETQ. The V and J ends lost 0 bases and 9 bases, in that order; junction bases with no gene match: 4. This CDR3 has 14 residues. CDR3 region: CASSLALAGGRQYF. CDR3 DNA: TGCGCCAGCAGCTTGGCCCTAGCGGGGGGGCGGCAGTACTTC.

The chain couples TRBV7-9 to TRBJ1-6, with D possibly TRBD1 on 5 matching bases. CDR1 is SEHNR and CDR2 is FQNEAQ in the germline V gene (reference sequence). V was clipped by 5 bases and J by 8 bases, with 10 bases between them. There are 13 residues in the CDR3. The CDR3 region has the DNA TGTGCCAGCAGCGGGGCCGAGGATTCACCCCTCCACTTT. Amino acid sequence: CASSGAEDSPLHF.

This clone was detected many times. This rearrangement joins TRBV19 to TRBJ1-3, with 9 nucleotides matching TRBD1. Germline V gene data show CDR1 as LNHDA and CDR2 as SQIVND (reference sequence). The V segment lost 7 bases and the J segment 2 bases; nucleotides outside the gene matches: 3. The CDR3 is 14 residues long. The CDR3 loop reads CASTWTGAGNTIYF. CDR3 sequence (DNA): TGTGCCAGTACCTGGACAGGGGCTGGAAACACCATATATTTT.

The chain employs TRBV6-1 and TRBJ1-5, with D possibly being TRBD1 (6 bases). The CDR3 spans 14 residues. Germline lookup yields CDR1 MNHNS and CDR2 SASEGT. Trimming left V 5 bases short and J 1 base short, with 9 bases between. The CDR3 reads CASSWQGSNQPQHF. The CDR3 DNA reads TGTGCCAGCAGTTGGCAGGGGAGCAATCAGCCCCAGCATTTT.

The chain recombines TRBV5-1 with TRBJ1-1; D is ambiguous. V was shortened by 0 bases and J by 0 bases, with 6 bases between the two germline ends. This CDR3 contains 14 residues. Germline V gene data show CDR1 as SGHRS and CDR2 as YFSETQ. This chain's CDR3 is CASSLAVMNTEAFF. CDR3 DNA: TGCGCCAGCAGCTTGGCAGTCATGAACACTGAAGCTTTCTTT.

This clone has a handful of counts. The rearrangement joins TRBV7-2 to TRBJ1-5; D is ambiguous. Trimming shortened V by 5 bases and J by 3 bases, and 11 bases separated the two germline ends. This CDR3 comprises 14 residues. Germline V CDR1 and CDR2: SGHTA, FQGNSA. The CDR3 DNA reads as TGTGCCAGCAGCCCTTACATCTCCAATCAGCCCCAGCATTTT. Its protein product is CASSPYISNQPQHF.

This rearrangement joins TRBV7-3 to TRBJ1-6; 8 bases map to TRBD1. The CDR3 contains 15 residues. Per the germline V gene, CDR1 is SGHTA and CDR2 is FQGTGA. Unmatched junction bases numbered 7, after V lost 5 bases and J lost 7 bases. The CDR3 region is CASSPGQGENSPLHF. The CDR3, as DNA: TGTGCCAGCAGCCCAGGACAGGGAGAGAATTCACCCCTCCACTTT.

The chain has TRBV5-4 and TRBJ2-1, with TRBD1 matching 7 bases. The CDR3 extends over 15 amino acids. Per germline, CDR1 SGHNT and CDR2 YYREEE (reference sequence). V lost 5 bases, J lost 3 bases, and 8 bases stayed unmatched. The CDR3 nucleotides are TGTGCCAGCAGGGCTGACAGGGATCACTACAATGAGCAGTTCTTC. Its protein is CASRADRDHYNEQFF.

The rearrangement joins TRBV9 to TRBJ2-7, with 9 nucleotides matching TRBD1. Unmatched junction bases numbered 2, after V lost 4 bases and J lost 3 bases. Germline-derived CDR1 and CDR2 are SGDLS and YYNGEE. CDR3 length: 13 residues. CDR3 DNA: TGTGCCAGCAGCCGGACAGGGGTCTACGAGCAGTACTTC. This sequence encodes CASSRTGVYEQYF.

The chain joins TRBV7-2 to TRBJ2-5; D call uncertain. The CDR3 runs to 14 residues. Germline V gene data show CDR1 as SGHTA and CDR2 as FQGNSA. V was shortened by 1 base and J by 2 bases, with 8 bases between the two germline ends. CDR3 loop: CASSLGAIQETQYF. CDR3 in DNA: TGTGCCAGCAGCTTAGGGGCGATTCAAGAGACCCAGTACTTC.

This clone was detected only once. The rearrangement uses TRBV7-9 and TRBJ1-2; 7 nucleotides match TRBD1. Germline values: CDR1 SEHNR, CDR2 FQNEAQ (reference sequence). The V gene end was trimmed by 4 bases and the J gene end by 1 base; junction bases not matched to a gene: 15. There are 18 residues in the CDR3. The CDR3 coding sequence is TGTGCCAGCAGCTCCTCAATGAGGCGGGGACAGAATAACTATGGCTACACCTTC. Protein sequence: CASSSSMRRGQNNYGYTF.